This TCR beta chain was observed in a study of T cell repertoires in cytomegalovirus infection. Across the whole study: In public TCR beta signatures, there were indications of both CMV infection and matching HLA type. Study-level findings and limits: Accumulated public TCR beta family frequency recognized individuals carrying CMV together with the relevant HLA. There were HLA-C-restricted CMV-specific TCR beta clonotypes dominating the ex vivo response.

V shed 2 bases and J shed 9 bases, with 18 bases lying between them. This CDR3 is 15 amino acids long. CDR1 and CDR2 (germline): SGHTA, FQGNSA. TCRdb used MiXCR to reprocess the reads, holding one entry per CDR3 protein. The sample shows around 260,000 distinct CDR3 sequences, over 20% of them seen only once. A note on this clonotype: What it binds is not known.

The sequencing input was PBMCs. V gene TRBV7-2 combines with J gene TRBJ2-3; TRBD2 might be the D (6 bases). This TCR was recovered from a human donor in good health (CMV status not recorded). Some clones in this sample may be carry-over from other donors' samples. The CDR3 DNA reads TGTGCCAGCAGCTTAAGGTGGTCCGGGAGCCAGACGCAGTATTTT. Amino acids: CASSLRWSGSQTQYF.